The 15 T cell receptor beta chains below all came from one sample that was sequenced in a study of blood T cell repertoires in COVID-19. Sequenced by immunoSEQ multiplex PCR; TCRdb stores in-frame clones only, minus some. The sample yields roughly 460,000 clones, around 90% seen once. Sequenced input: peripheral blood. Receptors were obtained from a young man with COVID-19, enrolled during active disease.

This chain joins TRBV15 and TRBJ2-2; D unclear. The V end was cut by 0 bases, the J end by 0 bases, with 5 bases between. This CDR3 comprises 15 residues. Looked up from germline, CDR1 is LNHNV and CDR2 is YYDKDF (reference sequence). The CDR3 sequence: CATSRDHANTGELFF. The CDR3 nucleotides read TGTGCCACCAGCAGAGATCATGCGAACACCGGGGAGCTGTTTTTT.

The V and J genes are TRBV6-5 and TRBJ2-1, with D possibly TRBD2 on 5 matching bases. Looked up from germline, CDR1 is MNHEY and CDR2 is SVGAGI. Between the trimmed V and J ends, which lost 6 bases and 8 bases, there was a span of 14 bases. The CDR3 covers 13 residues. CDR3 DNA: TGTGCCAGCAGGGGGAGCCTAGCCTATGAGCAGTTCTTC. It codes for CASRGSLAYEQFF.

This chain connects TRBV15 to TRBJ2-2; TRBD2 agrees at 8 bases. CDR3 size: 14 residues. Germline V gene data show CDR1 as LNHNV and CDR2 as YYDKDF (reference sequence). Trimming at V came to 5 bases and at J to 7 bases, leaving 6 bases not matched to a gene. The CDR3, as DNA: TGTGCCACCAGCCGAACAACTAGCGGCGGGGAGCTGTTTTTT. This gives the protein CATSRTTSGGELFF.

V is TRBV7-9 and J is TRBJ2-3; D call uncertain. V was cut by 3 bases and J by 2 bases, with 9 bases left in between. The CDR3 has 14 amino acids. CDR1 is SEHNR and CDR2 is FQNEAQ in the germline V gene (reference sequence). CDR3 amino acids: CASSFGLNTDTQYF. As DNA, the CDR3 is TGTGCCAGCAGCTTTGGGCTGAACACAGATACGCAGTATTTT. Variable domain in full (rest from reference TRBV7-9 and TRBJ2-3): DTGVSQNPRHKITKRGQNVTFRCDPISEHNRLYWYRQTLGQGPEFLTYFQNEAQLEKSRLLSDRFSAERPKGSFSTLEIQRTEQGDSAMYLCASSFGLNTDTQYFGPGTRLTVL.

The DNA of the CDR3 is TGCGCCAGCAGCTTGGGCGGGAGGACCGGGGAGCTGTTTTTT. Amino acid sequence: CASSLGGRTGELFF. V and J are TRBV5-1 and TRBJ2-2, with 8 bases fitting TRBD2. The CDR3 runs to 14 residues. V trimming: 0 bases; J trimming: 5 bases; junction bases outside the gene matches: 0. The germline V gene has CDR1 SGHRS and CDR2 YFSETQ.

The chain employs TRBV30 and TRBJ2-3; D might be TRBD2 (5 bases). The CDR3 extends over 15 amino acids. V lost 1 base, J lost 0 bases, and 11 bases lay in between. Looked up from germline, CDR1 is GTSNPN and CDR2 is SVGIG (reference sequence). CDR3 sequence (DNA): TGTGCCTGGAGTGGGATAGCGAGAAGCACAGATACGCAGTATTTT. Translated: CAWSGIARSTDTQYF.

V is TRBV5-1 and J is TRBJ2-2; a possible D gene is TRBD2 (5 bases). V was clipped by 2 bases and J by 6 bases, with 8 bases between them. Looked up from germline, CDR1 is SGHRS and CDR2 is YFSETQ. The CDR3 extends over 13 amino acids. The CDR3 protein is CASSFEGAGELFF. CDR3 DNA sequence: TGCGCCAGCAGCTTCGAGGGCGCCGGGGAGCTGTTTTTT. The whole variable domain, filled in from reference TRBV5-1 and TRBJ2-2, reads KAGVTQTPRYLIKTRGQQVTLSCSPISGHRSVSWYQQTPGQGLQFLFEYFSETQRNKGNFPGRFSGRQFSNSRSEMNVSTLELGDSALYLCASSFEGAGELFFGEGSRLTVL.

This clone was found once. The chain has TRBV7-2 and TRBJ2-1, with D tentatively TRBD1 (5 bases). The CDR3 runs to 15 residues. The ends were cut back, 2 bases at V and 1 base at J, with 9 bases in the middle. CDR1 and CDR2 from the germline V gene are SGHTA and FQGNSA. CDR3 coding DNA: TGTGCCAGCAGCTTATTGCAGGGTTCCTACAATGAGCAGTTCTTC. Protein sequence: CASSLLQGSYNEQFF.

The chain joins TRBV11-2 to TRBJ2-1; TRBD1 matches at 8 bases. The CDR3 extends over 15 amino acids. Losses at the gene ends were 5 bases for V and 6 bases for J; bases not matched to a gene: 9. CDR1 and CDR2 (germline): SGHAT, FQNNGV. CDR3: CASSHGQGRFNEQFF. CDR3 nucleotide sequence: TGTGCCAGCAGCCACGGACAGGGCCGGTTCAATGAGCAGTTCTTC.

The rearrangement joins TRBV7-9 to TRBJ2-3; 7 bases fit TRBD2. This CDR3 region has 15 residues. V dropped 7 bases and J dropped 1; count of bases not matched to a gene: 8. Germline V gene lookup returns CDR1 SEHNR and CDR2 FQNEAQ (reference sequence). As DNA, the CDR3 is TGTGCCAGCAATACATTGGGGGGGGGCACAGATACGCAGTATTTT. Its translation: CASNTLGGGTDTQYF.

This chain joins TRBV2 and TRBJ1-6, with 8 nucleotides matching TRBD1. Germline CDR1 reads SNHLY; CDR2 reads FYNNEI. This CDR3 has 14 residues. The V segment lost 6 bases and the J segment 5 bases; nucleotides outside the gene matches: 3. In DNA form, the CDR3 reads TGTGCCAGCAGGACAGGGGTAGATAATTCACCCCTCCACTTT. It codes for CASRTGVDNSPLHF.

In this sample, this clone turned up a few times. This chain joins TRBV6-5 and TRBJ1-5; D may be TRBD1 (6 bases). This CDR3 has 13 residues. V lost 5 bases and J 6 bases, leaving 11 bases between the germline ends. Germline-derived CDR1 and CDR2 are MNHEY and SVGAGI. CDR3 DNA sequence: TGTGCCAGCAGTACAGGGTTAGGTCAGCCCCAGCATTTT. Its translation: CASSTGLGQPQHF.

This chain uses TRBV2 with TRBJ2-5, with 9 bases that match TRBD2. Germline-derived CDR1 and CDR2 are SNHLY and FYNNEI. The CDR3 runs to 14 residues. Trimming cost V 1 base and J 5 bases; bases outside gene matches: 2. Here the CDR3 DNA reads TGTGCCAGCAGTGAAGTAACTAGCGGGGAGACCCAGTACTTC. Translated, it gives CASSEVTSGETQYF.

V gene TRBV5-1 combines with J gene TRBJ1-2, with TRBD1 matching over 10 bases. Per germline, CDR1 SGHRS and CDR2 YFSETQ. V shed 7 bases, J shed 2 bases, and the junction held 11 bases outside the gene matches. The CDR3 covers 16 residues. In nucleotides, the CDR3 is TGCGCCAGCGGACTGACCGGGACAGGGGAGAACTATGGCTACACCTTC. Amino acid sequence: CASGLTGTGENYGYTF.

This clone occurred once. The V gene is TRBV19, the J gene TRBJ2-5, with 10 positions matching TRBD2. Germline values: CDR1 LNHDA, CDR2 SQIVND (reference sequence). This CDR3 has 16 amino acids. Trimming cost V 5 bases and J 2 bases; bases outside gene matches: 8. The CDR3 DNA is TGTGCCAGTAGTCTCGGACTAGCGGAGAGACAAGAGACCCAGTACTTC. It is translated as CASSLGLAERQETQYF.